The 20 T cell receptor beta chains below come from one sample, sequenced in a study of beta chain features in type 1 diabetes. Study-level findings and limits: The study found moderately but significantly shorter TCRB CDR3s in all four CD4+ subsets of Type 1 diabetes patients.

Every isolated RNA sample was fully reverse transcribed, so sequencing captured expressed TCRB transcripts. Produced via immunoSEQ multiplex PCR; TCRdb's table is partial and in-frame only. This sample has 300,000 to 400,000 clones, with roughly 14% found just once. These receptors are not linked to any known antigen. Input material: naive CD4+ T cells from blood. These receptors were obtained from a young woman with type 1 diabetes.

This clone has only a few counts. The chain has TRBV15 and TRBJ2-3; D is possibly TRBD2 (5 bases). With 0 bases removed from V and 5 bases from J, the gap between germline ends came to 6 bases. The CDR3 is made up of 13 amino acids. Per the germline V gene, CDR1 is LNHNV and CDR2 is YYDKDF (reference sequence). For the CDR3, the DNA is TGTGCCACCAGCAGAGATGCGGGAGATACGCAGTATTTT. Translating gives CATSRDAGDTQYF.

This clone was recorded a few times. Other nucleotide sequences in the sample specify the same CDR3. This chain connects TRBV9 to TRBJ1-2; D gene ambiguous. The CDR3 totals 14 residues. Per germline, CDR1 SGDLS and CDR2 YYNGEE. V lost 4 bases and J 1 base, leaving 11 bases between the germline ends. The CDR3 protein is CASSPSTGNYGYTF. The CDR3 DNA sequence: TGTGCCAGCAGCCCATCCACGGGTAACTATGGCTACACCTTC.

The J gene is TRBJ1-2, the V gene TRBV18; D remains unclear. CDR3 length: 15 residues. Between the trimmed V and J ends, which lost 2 bases and 0 bases, there was a span of 10 bases. Germline loops: CDR1 KGHSH, CDR2 LQKENI. CDR3 region: CASSPEAGTNYGYTF. CDR3 bases: TGTGCCAGCTCACCAGAGGCCGGGACTAACTATGGCTACACCTTC.

This clone showed up just a few times. The rearrangement uses TRBV6-5 and TRBJ2-7; 7 bases line up with TRBD2. After removal of 0 bases from V and 3 bases from J, the junction contained 5 bases not matched to a gene. Germline lookup yields CDR1 MNHEY and CDR2 SVGAGI. The CDR3 length is 15 residues. The CDR3 region is CASSYSGGSNYEQYF. The CDR3 nucleotides read TGTGCCAGCAGTTACTCTGGCGGGAGTAACTACGAGCAGTACTTC.

This clone was counted a few times. The V and J genes are TRBV7-3 and TRBJ2-1; TRBD1 matches at 8 bases. The germline gives CDR1 SGHTA, CDR2 FQGTGA. J was trimmed by 9 bases and V by 4 bases; bases with no gene match: 2. The CDR3 extends over 12 amino acids. CDR3 sequence (DNA): TGTGCCAGCAGCTCACAGGGGGGTGAGCAGTTCTTC. Its protein product is CASSSQGGEQFF. Combining the CDR3 with reference TRBV7-3 and TRBJ2-1 gives the whole variable domain GAGVSQTPSNKVTEKGKYVELRCDPISGHTALYWYRQSLGQGPEFLIYFQGTGAADDSGLPNDRFFAVRPEGSVSTLKIQRTERGDSAVYLCASSSQGGEQFFGPGTRLTVL.

The gene calls are TRBV29-1 and TRBJ1-1; D may be TRBD1 (6 bases). V lost 3 bases and J 2 bases, leaving 10 bases between the germline ends. The CDR3 contains 13 residues. CDR1 and CDR2 (germline): SQVTM, ANQGSEA. The CDR3 region is CSVDPGQNTEAFF. As DNA, the CDR3 is TGCAGCGTTGATCCGGGACAAAACACTGAAGCTTTCTTT.

Only a few counts were recorded for this clone. V is TRBV29-1 and J is TRBJ1-3, with 7 positions matching TRBD1. The CDR3 is 15 residues long. Per the germline V gene, CDR1 is SQVTM and CDR2 is ANQGSEA. J gave up 0 bases and V 4 bases, and 6 bases lay outside the gene matches. The CDR3 region is CSVGAGQSSGNTIYF. The CDR3 DNA reads as TGCAGCGTTGGGGCGGGACAGAGCTCTGGAAACACCATATATTTT. The full variable domain, in which reference TRBV29-1 and TRBJ1-3 provide the parts outside the CDR3, is SAVISQKPSRDICQRGTSLTIQCQVDSQVTMMFWYRQQPGQSLTLIATANQGSEATYESGFVIDKFPISRPNLTFSTLTVSNMSPEDSSIYLCSVGAGQSSGNTIYFGEGSWLTVV.

This clone was counted between two and nine times. The rearrangement joins TRBV5-1 to TRBJ1-1; D call uncertain. The CDR3 sequence is 13 residues long. With 2 bases removed from V and 3 bases from J, the gap between germline ends came to 8 bases. Germline assignment: CDR1 SGHRS and CDR2 YFSETQ. The CDR3 coding sequence is TGCGCCAGCAGCTTTACCCGGGACACTGAAGCTTTCTTT. Protein sequence: CASSFTRDTEAFF. Full variable domain (rest looked up from reference TRBV5-1 and TRBJ1-1): KAGVTQTPRYLIKTRGQQVTLSCSPISGHRSVSWYQQTPGQGLQFLFEYFSETQRNKGNFPGRFSGRQFSNSRSEMNVSTLELGDSALYLCASSFTRDTEAFFGQGTRLTVV.

This rearrangement joins TRBV28 to TRBJ2-7; possibly TRBD2 for D (6 bases). Germline V gene lookup returns CDR1 MDHEN and CDR2 SYDVKM. The CDR3 consists of 14 residues. The V end was cut by 1 base, the J end by 3 bases, with 10 bases between. CDR3: CASSLSGLLYEQYF. DNA for the CDR3: TGTGCCAGCAGTTTATCGGGACTCCTCTACGAGCAGTACTTC.

The CDR3 here is CASSESGSLIGGYTF. CDR3 nucleotides: TGTGCCAGCAGCGAATCCGGGTCTCTCATCGGTGGCTACACCTTC. J is TRBJ1-2 and V is TRBV6-6; no clear D gene. V was trimmed by 6 bases and J by 7 bases, leaving 21 bases between them. There are 15 residues in the CDR3. Germline CDR1 is MNHNY and CDR2 is SVGAGI (reference sequence).

This clone was observed a handful of times. The rearrangement links TRBV23-1 to TRBJ2-3; no reliable D call. TRBV23-1 is reported as an ORF; its role is uncertain. V lost 2 bases to trimming and J lost 0 bases, with 18 bases between them. The CDR3 extends over 18 amino acids. The CDR3 DNA sequence: TGCGCCAGCAGTCAAATCTGGCAGTCGGGTTTAAGCACAGATACGCAGTATTTT. It codes for CASSQIWQSGLSTDTQYF.

Concerning this clone: Other DNA sequences from this sample encode an identical CDR3 as well. The chain has TRBV5-1 and TRBJ2-1, with D tentatively TRBD1 (6 bases). Germline V gives CDR1 SGHRS, CDR2 YFSETQ. The CDR3 has 15 residues. Trimming removed 0 bases at V and 1 base at J, with 8 bases between. The CDR3 bases are TGCGCCAGCAGCTTGGGTCAGGGGTCCTACAATGAGCAGTTCTTC. The encoded protein is CASSLGQGSYNEQFF.

This clone has only a few counts. Other DNA sequences in the sample encode the same CDR3. The chain employs TRBV7-2 and TRBJ2-6, with D possibly TRBD1 on 5 matching bases. Germline-derived CDR1 and CDR2 are SGHTA and FQGNSA. CDR3 size: 15 residues. Trimming removed 6 bases at V and 4 bases at J, with 13 bases between. The CDR3 nucleotides read TGTGCCAGCAGTCGAGACAGCCCCGGGGCCAACGTCCTGACTTTC. Its protein product is CASSRDSPGANVLTF.

V gene TRBV9 combines with J gene TRBJ2-1; D is possibly TRBD1 (5 bases). Germline V gene data show CDR1 as SGDLS and CDR2 as YYNGEE. Deletions cut 3 bases from V and 0 bases from J, with 16 bases between. CDR3 length equals 17 residues. CDR3 loop: CASSGPWGSSSYNEQFF. In nucleotides, the CDR3 is TGTGCCAGCAGCGGACCGTGGGGCTCAAGCTCCTACAATGAGCAGTTCTTC.

V usage is TRBV9 and J usage is TRBJ1-3; D is possibly TRBD1 (5 bases). V dropped 4 bases and J dropped 2 bases, with 13 bases sitting between them. Looked up from germline, CDR1 is SGDLS and CDR2 is YYNGEE. The CDR3 has 15 residues. The CDR3 DNA reads as TGTGCCAGCAGCCTGGGGGGAGTTGCTGGAAACACCATATATTTT. Amino acids: CASSLGGVAGNTIYF.

The chain uses TRBV18 and TRBJ1-4, with 10 bases that match TRBD1. Germline CDR1 reads KGHSH; CDR2 reads LQKENI. The trim removed 3 bases at V and 7 bases at J, leaving 2 bases unmatched. The CDR3 length is 14 residues. The DNA of the CDR3 is TGTGCCAGCTCACCCGGGACAGGGGCTGAAAAACTGTTTTTT. Translation gives CASSPGTGAEKLFF.

The V and J genes are TRBV27 and TRBJ2-7, with 8 nucleotides matching TRBD2. CDR3 length: 14 amino acids. The germline CDR1 and CDR2 sequences are MNHEY and SMNVEV (reference sequence). The V gene end was trimmed by 6 bases and the J gene end by 0 bases; junction bases not matched to a gene: 4. DNA for the CDR3: TGTGCCAGCAGAGAGGGGACTAGCTCCTACGAGCAGTACTTC. It yields the protein CASREGTSSYEQYF.

The chain recombines TRBV7-9 with TRBJ2-1; D is unresolved. The germline CDR1 and CDR2 sequences are SEHNR and FQNEAQ (reference sequence). This CDR3 region has 15 residues. Deletions cut 4 bases from V and 0 bases from J, with 10 bases between. CDR3 sequence (DNA): TGTGCCAGCAGCTCCACTATAGGCTCCTACAATGAGCAGTTCTTC. This encodes CASSSTIGSYNEQFF.

The CDR3 is CASSVGGSGSSGNTIYF. Here the CDR3 DNA reads TGTGCCAGCAGCGTAGGTGGGAGCGGGAGCTCTGGAAACACCATATATTTT. The gene calls are TRBV9 and TRBJ1-3; D unresolved. Trimming took 0 bases from V and 0 from J, leaving 13 bases between them. CDR1 is SGDLS, CDR2 YYNGEE, per germline. The CDR3 spans 17 residues.

There are a few counts of this clone. The V and J genes are TRBV30 and TRBJ1-1, with D uncertain. Germline V gene data show CDR1 as GTSNPN and CDR2 as SVGIG (reference sequence). This CDR3 region has 13 residues. V gave up 0 bases and J gave up 1 base, with 6 bases separating them. As DNA, the CDR3 is TGTGCCTGGAGTGTATTCGGGAACACTGAAGCTTTCTTT. It yields the protein CAWSVFGNTEAFF.